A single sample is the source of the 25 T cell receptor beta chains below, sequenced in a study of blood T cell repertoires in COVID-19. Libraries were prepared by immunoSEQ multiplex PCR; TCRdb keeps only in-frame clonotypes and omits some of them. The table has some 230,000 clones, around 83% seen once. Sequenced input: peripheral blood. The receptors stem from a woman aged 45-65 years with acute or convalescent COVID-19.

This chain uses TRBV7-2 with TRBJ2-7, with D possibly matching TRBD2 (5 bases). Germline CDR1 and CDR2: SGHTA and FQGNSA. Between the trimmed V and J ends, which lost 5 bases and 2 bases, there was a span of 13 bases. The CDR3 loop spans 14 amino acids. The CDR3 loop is CASSLRGLAYEQYF. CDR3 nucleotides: TGTGCCAGCAGCCTACGGGGTCTGGCCTACGAGCAGTACTTC.

CDR3 in DNA: TGCGCCAGCAGCCAAGGGCTAGCGGGTGCCTACGAGCAGTACTTC. Residues: CASSQGLAGAYEQYF. The rearrangement uses TRBV4-1 and TRBJ2-7, with TRBD2 matching 8 bases. V lost 1 base, J lost 2 bases, and 4 bases stayed unmatched. The CDR3 totals 15 residues. The germline V gene has CDR1 MGHRA and CDR2 YSYEKL.

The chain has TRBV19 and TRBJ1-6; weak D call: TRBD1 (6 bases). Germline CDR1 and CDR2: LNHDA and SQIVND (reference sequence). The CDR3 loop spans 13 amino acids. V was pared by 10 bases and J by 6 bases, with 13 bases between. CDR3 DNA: TGTGCCACCTCGGACAGCCCTAATTCACCCCTCCACTTT. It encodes CATSDSPNSPLHF.

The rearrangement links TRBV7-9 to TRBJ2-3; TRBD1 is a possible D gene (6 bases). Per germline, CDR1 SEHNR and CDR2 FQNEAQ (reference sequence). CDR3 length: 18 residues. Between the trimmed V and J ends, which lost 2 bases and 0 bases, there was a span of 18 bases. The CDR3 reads CASSLRRGQRYSTDTQYF. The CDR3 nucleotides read TGTGCCAGCAGCTTACGCAGGGGCCAGCGGTACAGCACAGATACGCAGTATTTT.

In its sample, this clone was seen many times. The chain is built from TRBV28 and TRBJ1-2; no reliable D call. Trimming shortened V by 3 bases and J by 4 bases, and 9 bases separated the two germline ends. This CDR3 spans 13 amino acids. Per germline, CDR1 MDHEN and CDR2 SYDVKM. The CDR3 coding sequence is TGTGCCAGCAGTTTTGAGGGCAGCTATGGCTACACCTTC. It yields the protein CASSFEGSYGYTF.

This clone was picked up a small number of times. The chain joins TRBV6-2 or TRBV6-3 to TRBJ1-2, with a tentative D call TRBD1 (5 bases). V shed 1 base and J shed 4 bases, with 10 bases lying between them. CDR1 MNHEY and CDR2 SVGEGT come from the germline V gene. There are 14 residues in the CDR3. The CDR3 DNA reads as TGTGCCAGCAGTTACTGGGGGGTCAGCTATGGCTACACCTTC. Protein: CASSYWGVSYGYTF.

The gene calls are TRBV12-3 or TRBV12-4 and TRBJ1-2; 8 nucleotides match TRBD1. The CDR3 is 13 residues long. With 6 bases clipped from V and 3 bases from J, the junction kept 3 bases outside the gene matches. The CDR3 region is CASRAQGDYGYTF. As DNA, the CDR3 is TGTGCCAGCAGGGCACAGGGGGACTATGGCTACACCTTC.

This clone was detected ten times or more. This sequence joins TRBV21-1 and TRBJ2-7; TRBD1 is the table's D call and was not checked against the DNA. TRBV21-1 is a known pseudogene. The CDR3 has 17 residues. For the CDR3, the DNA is TGTGCCAGCAGCCAAAGGAGGACAGGCCAGAGCTCCTACGAGCAGTACTTC. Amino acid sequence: CASSQRRTGQSSYEQYF.

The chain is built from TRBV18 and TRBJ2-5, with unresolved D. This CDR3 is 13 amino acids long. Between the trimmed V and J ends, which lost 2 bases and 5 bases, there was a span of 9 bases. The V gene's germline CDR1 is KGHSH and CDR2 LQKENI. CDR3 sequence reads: CASSPLIVETQYF. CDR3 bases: TGTGCCAGCTCACCATTGATAGTGGAGACCCAGTACTTC.

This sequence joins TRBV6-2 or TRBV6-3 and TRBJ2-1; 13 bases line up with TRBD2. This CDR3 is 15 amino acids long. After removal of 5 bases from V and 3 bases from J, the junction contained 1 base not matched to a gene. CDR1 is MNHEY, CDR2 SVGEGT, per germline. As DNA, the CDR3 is TGTGCCAGCAGTAGGACTAGCGGGGGCTACAATGAGCAGTTCTTC. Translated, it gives CASSRTSGGYNEQFF.

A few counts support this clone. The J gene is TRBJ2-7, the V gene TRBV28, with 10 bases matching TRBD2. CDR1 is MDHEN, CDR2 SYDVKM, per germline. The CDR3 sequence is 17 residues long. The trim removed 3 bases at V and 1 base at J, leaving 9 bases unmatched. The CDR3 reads CASSFTSGIPTSYEQYF. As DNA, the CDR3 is TGTGCCAGCAGTTTCACTAGCGGGATCCCCACGTCCTACGAGCAGTACTTC.

The CDR3 sequence: CASSLWGRSPDTQYF. The CDR3 DNA follows: TGTGCCAGCAGTTTATGGGGCCGCTCGCCAGATACGCAGTATTTT. This chain connects TRBV28 to TRBJ2-3; no clear D gene. V lost 0 bases and J 4 bases, leaving 11 bases between the germline ends. Germline V gene sequence: CDR1 MDHEN, CDR2 SYDVKM. This CDR3 has 15 residues.

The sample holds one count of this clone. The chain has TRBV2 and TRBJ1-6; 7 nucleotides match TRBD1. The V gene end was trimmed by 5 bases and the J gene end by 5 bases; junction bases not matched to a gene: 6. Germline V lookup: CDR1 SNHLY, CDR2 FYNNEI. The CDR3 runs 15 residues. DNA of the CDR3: TGTGCCAGCAGTCGAGCAGGGGGGAATAATTCACCCCTCCACTTT. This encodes CASSRAGGNNSPLHF.

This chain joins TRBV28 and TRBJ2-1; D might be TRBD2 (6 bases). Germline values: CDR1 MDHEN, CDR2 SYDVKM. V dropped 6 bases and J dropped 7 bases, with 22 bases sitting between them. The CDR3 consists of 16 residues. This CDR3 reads CASSTTEGGSGNEQFF. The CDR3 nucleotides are TGTGCCAGCAGCACAACGGAGGGTGGCTCGGGGAATGAGCAGTTCTTC.

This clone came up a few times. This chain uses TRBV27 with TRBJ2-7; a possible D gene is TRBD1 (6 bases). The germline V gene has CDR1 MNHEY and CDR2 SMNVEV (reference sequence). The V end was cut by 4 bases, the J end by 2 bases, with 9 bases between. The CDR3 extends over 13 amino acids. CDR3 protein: CASSSRDTYEQYF. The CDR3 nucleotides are TGTGCCAGCAGTTCCCGGGACACCTACGAGCAGTACTTC.

The CDR3 bases are TGTGCCAGCAGCCGAGTCGGGACAGATGGCTACACCTTC. Protein: CASSRVGTDGYTF. The chain joins TRBV7-9 to TRBJ1-2; TRBD1 aligns across 7 bases. CDR1 is SEHNR, CDR2 FQNEAQ, per germline (reference sequence). CDR3 length: 13 residues. The ends lost 5 bases at V and 6 bases at J; junction bases unmatched: 6. The full variable domain, completed using reference TRBV7-9 and TRBJ1-2, is DTGVSQNPRHKITKRGQNVTFRCDPISEHNRLYWYRQTLGQGPEFLTYFQNEAQLEKSRLLSDRFSAERPKGSFSTLEIQRTEQGDSAMYLCASSRVGTDGYTFGSGTRLTVV.

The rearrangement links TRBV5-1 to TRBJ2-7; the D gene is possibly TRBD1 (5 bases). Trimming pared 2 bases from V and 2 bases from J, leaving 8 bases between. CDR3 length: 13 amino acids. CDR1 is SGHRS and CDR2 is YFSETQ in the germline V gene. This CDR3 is CASSLDSPYEQYF. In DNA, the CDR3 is TGCGCCAGCAGCTTAGACAGTCCCTACGAGCAGTACTTC.

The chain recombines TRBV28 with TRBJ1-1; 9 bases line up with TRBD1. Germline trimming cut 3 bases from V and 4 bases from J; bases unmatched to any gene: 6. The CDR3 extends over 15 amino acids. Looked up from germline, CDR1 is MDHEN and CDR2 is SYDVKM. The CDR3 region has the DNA TGTGCCAGCAGTTTTGGGACAGGGATGCCCACTGAAGCTTTCTTT. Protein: CASSFGTGMPTEAFF.

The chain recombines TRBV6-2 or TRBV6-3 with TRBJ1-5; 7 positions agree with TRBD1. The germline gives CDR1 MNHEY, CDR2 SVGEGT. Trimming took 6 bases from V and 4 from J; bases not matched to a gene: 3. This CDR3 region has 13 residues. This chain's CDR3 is CASSTTGNQPQHF. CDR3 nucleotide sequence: TGTGCCAGCAGCACGACAGGGAATCAGCCCCAGCATTTT.

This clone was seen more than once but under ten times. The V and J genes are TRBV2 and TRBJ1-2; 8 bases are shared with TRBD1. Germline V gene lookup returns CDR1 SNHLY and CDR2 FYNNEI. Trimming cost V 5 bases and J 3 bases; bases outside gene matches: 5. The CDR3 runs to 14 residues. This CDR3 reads CASSSPGGDYGYTF. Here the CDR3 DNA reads TGTGCCAGCAGTTCTCCAGGGGGCGACTATGGCTACACCTTC.

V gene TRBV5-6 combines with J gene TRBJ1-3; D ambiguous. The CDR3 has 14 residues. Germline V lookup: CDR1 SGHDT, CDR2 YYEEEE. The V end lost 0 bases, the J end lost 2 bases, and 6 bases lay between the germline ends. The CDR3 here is CASSLVAPGNTIYF. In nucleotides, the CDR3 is TGTGCCAGCAGCTTGGTGGCACCTGGAAACACCATATATTTT.

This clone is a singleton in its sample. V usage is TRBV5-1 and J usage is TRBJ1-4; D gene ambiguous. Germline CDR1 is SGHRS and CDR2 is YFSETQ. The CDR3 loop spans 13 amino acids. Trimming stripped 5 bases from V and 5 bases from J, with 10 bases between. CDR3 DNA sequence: TGCGCCAGCAGGAGAGGTGACAATGAAAAACTGTTTTTT. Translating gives CASRRGDNEKLFF. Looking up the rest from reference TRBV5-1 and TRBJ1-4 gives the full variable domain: KAGVTQTPRYLIKTRGQQVTLSCSPISGHRSVSWYQQTPGQGLQFLFEYFSETQRNKGNFPGRFSGRQFSNSRSEMNVSTLELGDSALYLCASRRGDNEKLFFGSGTQLSVL.

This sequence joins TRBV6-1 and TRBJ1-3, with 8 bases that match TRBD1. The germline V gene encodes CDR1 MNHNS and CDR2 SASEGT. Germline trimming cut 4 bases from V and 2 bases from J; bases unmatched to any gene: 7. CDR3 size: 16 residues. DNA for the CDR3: TGTGCCAGCAGTGGCTCCGGACAGGGCACTGGAAACACCATATATTTT. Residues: CASSGSGQGTGNTIYF.

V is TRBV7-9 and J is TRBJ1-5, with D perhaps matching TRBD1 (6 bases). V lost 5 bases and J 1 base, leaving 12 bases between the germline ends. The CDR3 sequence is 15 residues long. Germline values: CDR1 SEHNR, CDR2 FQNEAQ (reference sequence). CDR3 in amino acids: CASSPPQGSNQPQHF. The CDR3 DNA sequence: TGTGCCAGCAGCCCCCCACAGGGAAGCAATCAGCCCCAGCATTTT.

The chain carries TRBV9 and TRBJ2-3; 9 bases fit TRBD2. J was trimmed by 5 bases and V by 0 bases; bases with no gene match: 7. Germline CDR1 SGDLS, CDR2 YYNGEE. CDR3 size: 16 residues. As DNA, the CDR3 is TGTGCCAGCAGCGTAGACGTTAGCGGGGGTATAGATACGCAGTATTTT. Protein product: CASSVDVSGGIDTQYF.